This T cell receptor beta chain was identified during a study of CD8 T cells in ankylosing spondylitis. V gave up 0 bases and J gave up 5 bases; unmatched junction bases: 14. The CDR3 is 19 residues long. CDR1 SGHTA and CDR2 FQGNSA come from the germline V gene. TCR beta libraries were made by quantitative 5'-RACE with molecular barcodes. TCRdb analysed the 5' RACE reads with MiXCR anew, one entry per CDR3 protein. The sample includes about 210,000 distinct CDR3 sequences, roughly 8.2% of them seen just once. The V call is TRBV7-2, the J call TRBJ2-3, with TRBD2 identical over 10 bases. The source is a female donor with ankylosing spondylitis or in good health (not recorded which). Sequencing input: blood, either unsorted or a sorted T cell fraction (not recorded which). CDR3 nucleotides: TGTGCCAGCAGCTTAGCCCCCAGCGGGAGGGAGGGTGTACAAGATACGCAGTATTTT. Translating it yields CASSLAPSGREGVQDTQYF.